The following is a T cell receptor beta chain sequence with its context. This record comes from a study of blood T cell repertoires in COVID-19. Study information: The study drew acute and convalescent COVID-19 samples from the United States, Italy and Spain.

In the study's own analysis: Amplified reference gene primers provided the basis for estimating nucleated cell counts. Clones were sequenced by immunoSEQ multiplex PCR, and TCRdb holds only the in-frame ones, with some missing. That table is the source of V, J and clone size, and D and trimming were worked out from the DNA. The sample records 140,000 or so clones, approximately 90% being singletons. Germline CDR1 reads SGHRS; CDR2 reads YFSETQ. The CDR3 is made up of 14 amino acids. Trimming removed 4 bases at V and 3 bases at J, with 11 bases between. The genes are TRBV5-1 and TRBJ1-5; the D gene is possibly TRBD1 (6 bases). The sequencing input was peripheral blood. The origin of this receptor is a woman over 75 with acute or convalescent COVID-19. CDR3 sequence (DNA): TGCGCCAGCAGCCTCGGACAGCCCAATCAGCCCCAGCATTTT. This codes for CASSLGQPNQPQHF.